The 4 T cell receptor beta chains below all came from one sample that was sequenced in a study of T cell responses to AZD1222 COVID-19 vaccine (dated by TCRdb to the early 2020s). Reading the label with the study, this specimen's time point is: baseline before first vaccination. The sample's treatment or condition, from its label and the paper: meningococcal conjugate vaccine given as trial control. Libraries were constructed by the immunoSEQ multiplex PCR assay. TCRdb limited this immuneACCESS table to in-frame rearrangements with V and J called. A share of clones is missing; checked studies link under half to unresolved V genes, and the rest is unexplained. In this sample the table shows 150,000 or so clones, approximately 90% of which occur a single time. The ten top clones hold around 2.8% of the sample. The sequenced sample was peripheral blood, obtained on day 0 of MenACWY control vaccination. The origin of the receptors is an adult in good health.

This clone was picked up one time. This rearrangement joins TRBV7-2 to TRBJ1-1; D may be TRBD1 (5 bases). From germline, CDR1 is SGHTA and CDR2 FQGNSA. The CDR3 has 12 amino acids. Deletions cut 2 bases from V and 11 bases from J, with 12 bases between. This CDR3 reads CASSLLGVAAFF. As DNA, the CDR3 is TGTGCCAGCAGCTTACTAGGGGTCGCCGCTTTCTTT.

The rearrangement links TRBV18 to TRBJ2-2, with TRBD2 matching 7 bases. Looked up from germline, CDR1 is KGHSH and CDR2 is LQKENI. The CDR3 loop spans 15 amino acids. Trimming at V came to 3 bases and at J to 6 bases, leaving 7 bases not matched to a gene. For the CDR3, the DNA is TGTGCCAGCTCACCGAAGACACTAGCGTCCGGGGAGCTGTTTTTT. It specifies CASSPKTLASGELFF.

Concerning this clone: The sample contains more than one DNA sequence encoding this CDR3. The rearrangement links TRBV27 to TRBJ1-1; weak D call: TRBD1 (6 bases). The CDR3 totals 11 residues. Germline loops: CDR1 MNHEY, CDR2 SMNVEV (reference sequence). V dropped 8 bases and J dropped 5 bases, with 9 bases sitting between them. The CDR3 DNA reads TGTGCCAGCGTAGGGGGAACTGAAGCTTTCTTT. Encoded protein: CASVGGTEAFF.

This sequence joins TRBV4-1 and TRBJ2-1; D uncertain. In germline, CDR1 is MGHRA, CDR2 YSYEKL. The V and J ends lost 1 base and 8 bases respectively, with 15 bases between them. This CDR3 is 15 amino acids long. The CDR3 loop is CASSQVWRYGDEQFF. DNA for the CDR3: TGCGCCAGCAGCCAAGTGTGGCGTTACGGCGATGAGCAGTTCTTC.